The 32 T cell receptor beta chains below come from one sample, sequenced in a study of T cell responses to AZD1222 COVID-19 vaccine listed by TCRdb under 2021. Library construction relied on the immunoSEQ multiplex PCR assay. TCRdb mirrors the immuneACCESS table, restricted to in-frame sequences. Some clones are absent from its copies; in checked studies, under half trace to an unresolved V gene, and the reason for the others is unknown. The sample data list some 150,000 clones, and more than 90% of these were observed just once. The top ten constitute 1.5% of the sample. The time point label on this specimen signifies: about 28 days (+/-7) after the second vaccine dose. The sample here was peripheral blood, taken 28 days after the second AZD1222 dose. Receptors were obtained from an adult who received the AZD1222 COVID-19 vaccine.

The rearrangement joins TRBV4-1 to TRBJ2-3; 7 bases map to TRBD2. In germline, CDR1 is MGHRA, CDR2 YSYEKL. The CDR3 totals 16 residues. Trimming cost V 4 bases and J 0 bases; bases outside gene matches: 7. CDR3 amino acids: CASSPSSGVSTDTQYF. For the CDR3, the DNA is TGCGCCAGCAGCCCCTCGAGCGGGGTTAGCACAGATACGCAGTATTTT.

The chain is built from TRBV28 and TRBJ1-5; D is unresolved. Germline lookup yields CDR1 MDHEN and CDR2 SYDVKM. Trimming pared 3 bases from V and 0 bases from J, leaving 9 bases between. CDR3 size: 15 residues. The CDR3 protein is CASSFLDLSNQPQHF. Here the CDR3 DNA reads TGTGCCAGCAGTTTTTTGGACCTTAGCAATCAGCCCCAGCATTTT.

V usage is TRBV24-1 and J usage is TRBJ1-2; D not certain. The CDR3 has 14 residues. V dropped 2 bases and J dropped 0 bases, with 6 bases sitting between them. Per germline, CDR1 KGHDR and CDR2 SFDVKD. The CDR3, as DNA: TGTGCCACCAGTGATTATGGTTCTAACTATGGCTACACCTTC. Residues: CATSDYGSNYGYTF.

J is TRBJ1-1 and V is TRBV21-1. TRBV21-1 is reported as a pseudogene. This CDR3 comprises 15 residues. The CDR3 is CASSAHGVMNTEAFF. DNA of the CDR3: TGTGCCAGCAGCGCGCATGGAGTGATGAACACTGAAGCTTTCTTT.

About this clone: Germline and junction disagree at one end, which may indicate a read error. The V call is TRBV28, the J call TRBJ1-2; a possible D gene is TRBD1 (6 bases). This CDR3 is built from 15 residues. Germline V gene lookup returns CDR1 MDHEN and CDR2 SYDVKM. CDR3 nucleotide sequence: TGTGCCAGCACCCTCGGGGGCGGGGCTAATTATGGCTACACCTTC. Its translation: CASTLGGGANYGYTF.

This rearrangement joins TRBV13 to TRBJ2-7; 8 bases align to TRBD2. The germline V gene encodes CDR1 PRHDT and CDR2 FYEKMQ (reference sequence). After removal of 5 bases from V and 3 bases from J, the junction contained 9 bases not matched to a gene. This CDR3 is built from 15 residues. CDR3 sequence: CASSTGGDRYYEQYF. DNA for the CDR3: TGTGCCAGCAGCACGGGAGGGGACCGATACTACGAGCAGTACTTC.

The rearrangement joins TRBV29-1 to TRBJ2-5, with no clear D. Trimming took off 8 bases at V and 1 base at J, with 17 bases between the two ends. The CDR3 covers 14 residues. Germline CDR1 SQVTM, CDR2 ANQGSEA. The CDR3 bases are TGCAGCACGCAGAGGCTCGGGTCCCAAGAGACCCAGTACTTC. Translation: CSTQRLGSQETQYF. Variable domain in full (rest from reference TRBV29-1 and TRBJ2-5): SAVISQKPSRDICQRGTSLTIQCQVDSQVTMMFWYRQQPGQSLTLIATANQGSEATYESGFVIDKFPISRPNLTFSTLTVSNMSPEDSSIYLCSTQRLGSQETQYFGPGTRLLVL.

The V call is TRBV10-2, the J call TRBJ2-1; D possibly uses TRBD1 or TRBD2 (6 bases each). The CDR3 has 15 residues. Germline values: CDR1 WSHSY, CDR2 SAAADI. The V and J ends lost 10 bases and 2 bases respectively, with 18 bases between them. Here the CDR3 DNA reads TGCGCCACCAGACGGGGGCCGGTGACCTACAATGAGCAGTTCTTC. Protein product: CATRRGPVTYNEQFF.

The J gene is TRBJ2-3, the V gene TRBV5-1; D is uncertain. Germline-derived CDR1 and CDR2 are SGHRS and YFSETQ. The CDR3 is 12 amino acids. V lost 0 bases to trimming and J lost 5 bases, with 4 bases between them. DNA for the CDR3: TGCGCCAGCAGCTTGGAGCTAGATACGCAGTATTTT. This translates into CASSLELDTQYF.

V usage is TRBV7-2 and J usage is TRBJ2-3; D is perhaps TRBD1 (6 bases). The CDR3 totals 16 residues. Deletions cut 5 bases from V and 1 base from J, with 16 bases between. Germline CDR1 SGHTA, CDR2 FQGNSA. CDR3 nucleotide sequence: TGTGCCAGCAGCCAGTTAACAGGGCTGGGCACAGATACGCAGTATTTT. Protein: CASSQLTGLGTDTQYF.

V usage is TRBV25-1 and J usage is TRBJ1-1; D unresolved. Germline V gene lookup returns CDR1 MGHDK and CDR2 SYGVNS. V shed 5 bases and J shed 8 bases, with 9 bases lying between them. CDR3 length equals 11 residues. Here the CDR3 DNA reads TGTGCCAGCAGTACATCAATAGAAGCTTTCTTT. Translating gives CASSTSIEAFF.

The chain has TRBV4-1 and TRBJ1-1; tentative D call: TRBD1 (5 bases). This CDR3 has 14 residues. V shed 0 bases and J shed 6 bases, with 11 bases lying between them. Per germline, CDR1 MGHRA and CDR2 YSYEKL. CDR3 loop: CASSQDQGAAEAFF. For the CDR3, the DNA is TGCGCCAGCAGCCAAGATCAAGGGGCGGCTGAAGCTTTCTTT.

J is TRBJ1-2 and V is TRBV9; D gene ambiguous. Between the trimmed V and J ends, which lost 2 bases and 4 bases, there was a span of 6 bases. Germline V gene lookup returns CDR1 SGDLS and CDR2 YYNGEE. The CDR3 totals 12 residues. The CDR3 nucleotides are TGTGCCAGCAGCGTGACCGGCTATGGCTACACCTTC. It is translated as CASSVTGYGYTF.

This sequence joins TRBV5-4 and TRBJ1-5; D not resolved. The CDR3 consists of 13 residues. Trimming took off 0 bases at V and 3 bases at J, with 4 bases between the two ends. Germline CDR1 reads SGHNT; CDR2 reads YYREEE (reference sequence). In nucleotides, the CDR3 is TGTGCCAGCAGCTTGGACCCCAATCAGCCCCAGCATTTT. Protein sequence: CASSLDPNQPQHF.

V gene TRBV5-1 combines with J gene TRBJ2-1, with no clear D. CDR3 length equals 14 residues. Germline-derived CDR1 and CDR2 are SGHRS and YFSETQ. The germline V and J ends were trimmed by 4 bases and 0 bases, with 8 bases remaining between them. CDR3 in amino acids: CASSELSSYNEQFF. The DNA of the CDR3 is TGCGCCAGCAGCGAACTAAGCTCCTACAATGAGCAGTTCTTC.

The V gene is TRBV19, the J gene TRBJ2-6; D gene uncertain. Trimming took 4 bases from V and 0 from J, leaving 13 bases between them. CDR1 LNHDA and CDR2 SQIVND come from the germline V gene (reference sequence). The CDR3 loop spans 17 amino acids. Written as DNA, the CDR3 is TGTGCCAGTAGTAGACCGGGCCTGCACTCTGGGGCCAACGTCCTGACTTTC. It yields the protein CASSRPGLHSGANVLTF.

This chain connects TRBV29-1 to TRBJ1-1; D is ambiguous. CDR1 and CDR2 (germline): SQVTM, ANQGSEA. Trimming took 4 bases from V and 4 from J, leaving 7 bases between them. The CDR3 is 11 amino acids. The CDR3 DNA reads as TGCAGCGTTGTGATGGGCACTGAAGCTTTCTTT. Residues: CSVVMGTEAFF.

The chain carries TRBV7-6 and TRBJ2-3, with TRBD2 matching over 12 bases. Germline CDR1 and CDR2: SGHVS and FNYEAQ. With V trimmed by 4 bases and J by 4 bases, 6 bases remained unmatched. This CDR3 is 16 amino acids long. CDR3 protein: CASSSSSGGVADTQYF. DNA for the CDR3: TGTGCCAGCAGCTCCTCTAGCGGGGGGGTGGCAGATACGCAGTATTTT.

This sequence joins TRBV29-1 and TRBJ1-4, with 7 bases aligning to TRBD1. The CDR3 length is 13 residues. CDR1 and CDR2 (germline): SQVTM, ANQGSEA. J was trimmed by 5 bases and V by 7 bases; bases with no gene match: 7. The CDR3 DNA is TGCAGCGCTGGGACAGAGTCGAATGAAAAACTGTTTTTT. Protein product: CSAGTESNEKLFF.

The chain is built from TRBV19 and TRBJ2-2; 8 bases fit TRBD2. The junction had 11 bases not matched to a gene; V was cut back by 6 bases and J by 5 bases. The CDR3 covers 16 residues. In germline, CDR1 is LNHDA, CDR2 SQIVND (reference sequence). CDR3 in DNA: TGTGCCAGTAGGAACTCCGGGACTAGAAAGACCGGGGAGCTGTTTTTT. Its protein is CASRNSGTRKTGELFF.

CDR3 nucleotide sequence: TGTGCCAGCAGTCCCGGGCACACCATATATTTT. Its protein product is CASSPGHTIYF. The V call is TRBV28, the J call TRBJ1-3; D is ambiguous. The CDR3 length is 11 residues. Germline lookup yields CDR1 MDHEN and CDR2 SYDVKM. The ends were cut back, 5 bases at V and 8 bases at J, with 7 bases in the middle.

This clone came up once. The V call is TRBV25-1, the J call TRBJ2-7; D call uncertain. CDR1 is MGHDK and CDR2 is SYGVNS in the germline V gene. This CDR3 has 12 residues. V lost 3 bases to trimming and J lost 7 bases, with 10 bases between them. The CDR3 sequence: CASSDPNREQYF. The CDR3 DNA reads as TGTGCCAGCAGTGACCCCAACCGGGAGCAGTACTTC.

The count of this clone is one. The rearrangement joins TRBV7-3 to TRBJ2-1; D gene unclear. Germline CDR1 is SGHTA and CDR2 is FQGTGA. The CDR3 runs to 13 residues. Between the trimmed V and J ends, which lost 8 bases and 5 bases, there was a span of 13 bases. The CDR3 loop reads CASRGEQNNEQFF. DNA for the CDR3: TGTGCCAGCCGAGGTGAACAAAACAATGAGCAGTTCTTC.

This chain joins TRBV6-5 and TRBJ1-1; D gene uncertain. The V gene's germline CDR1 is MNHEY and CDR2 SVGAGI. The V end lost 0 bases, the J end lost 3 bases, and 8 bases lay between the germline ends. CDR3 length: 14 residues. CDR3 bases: TGTGCCAGCAGTTACTCGTTAGGATACACTGAAGCTTTCTTT. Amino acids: CASSYSLGYTEAFF.

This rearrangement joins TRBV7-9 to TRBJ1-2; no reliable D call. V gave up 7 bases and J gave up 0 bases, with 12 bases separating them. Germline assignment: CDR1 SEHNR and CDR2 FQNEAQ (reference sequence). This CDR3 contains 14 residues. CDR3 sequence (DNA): TGTGCCAGCACCAAAACGGGTACTAACTATGGCTACACCTTC. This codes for CASTKTGTNYGYTF.

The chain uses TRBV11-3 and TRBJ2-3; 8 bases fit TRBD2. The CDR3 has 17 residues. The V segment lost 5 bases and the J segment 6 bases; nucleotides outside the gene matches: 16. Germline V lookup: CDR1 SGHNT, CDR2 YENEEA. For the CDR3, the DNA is TGTGCCAGCAGCCCTAGTGGTAGCGGGATTGGGGTCGATACGCAGTATTTT. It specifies CASSPSGSGIGVDTQYF.

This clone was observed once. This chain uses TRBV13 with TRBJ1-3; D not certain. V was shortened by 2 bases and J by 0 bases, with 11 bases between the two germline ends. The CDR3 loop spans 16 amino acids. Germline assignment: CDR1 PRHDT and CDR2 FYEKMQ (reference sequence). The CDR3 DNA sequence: TGTGCCAGCAGCTTAAGGGCCGCACGCTCTGGAAACACCATATATTTT. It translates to CASSLRAARSGNTIYF.

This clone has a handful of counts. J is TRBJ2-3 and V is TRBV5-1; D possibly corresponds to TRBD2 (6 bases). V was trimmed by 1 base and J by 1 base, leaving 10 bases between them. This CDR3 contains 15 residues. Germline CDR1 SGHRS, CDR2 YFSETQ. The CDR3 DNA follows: TGCGCCAGCAGCTTGTTGCCGGGGGGCACAGATACGCAGTATTTT. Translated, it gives CASSLLPGGTDTQYF.

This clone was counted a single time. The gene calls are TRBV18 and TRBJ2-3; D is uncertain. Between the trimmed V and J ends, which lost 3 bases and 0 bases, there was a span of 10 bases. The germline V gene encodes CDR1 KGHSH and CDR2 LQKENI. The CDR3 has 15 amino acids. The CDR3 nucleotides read TGTGCCAGCTCACCCATGACCGGCAGCACAGATACGCAGTATTTT. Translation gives CASSPMTGSTDTQYF.

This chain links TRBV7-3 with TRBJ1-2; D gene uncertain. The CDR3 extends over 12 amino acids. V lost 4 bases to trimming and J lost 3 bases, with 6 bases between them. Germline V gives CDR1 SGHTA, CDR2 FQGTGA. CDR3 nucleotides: TGTGCCAGCAGCTCTGGGGACTATGGCTACACCTTC. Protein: CASSSGDYGYTF. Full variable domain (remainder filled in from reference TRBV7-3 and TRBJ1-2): GAGVSQTPSNKVTEKGKYVELRCDPISGHTALYWYRQSLGQGPEFLIYFQGTGAADDSGLPNDRFFAVRPEGSVSTLKIQRTERGDSAVYLCASSSGDYGYTFGSGTRLTVV.

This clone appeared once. Here the CDR3 reads CASSLNSPTVATNEKLFF. CDR3 DNA sequence: TGCGCCAGCAGCTTGAATTCCCCGACAGTTGCAACTAATGAAAAACTGTTTTTT. V usage is TRBV5-1 and J usage is TRBJ1-4, with D possibly matching TRBD1 (5 bases). The CDR3 is 18 residues long. Germline assignment: CDR1 SGHRS and CDR2 YFSETQ. The V end was cut by 1 base, the J end by 0 bases, with 16 bases between.

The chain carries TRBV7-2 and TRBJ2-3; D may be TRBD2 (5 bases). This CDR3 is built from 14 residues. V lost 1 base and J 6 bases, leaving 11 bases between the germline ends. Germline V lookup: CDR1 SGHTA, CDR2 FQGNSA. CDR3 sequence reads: CASSLGGYGDTQYF. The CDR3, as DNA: TGTGCCAGCAGCTTAGGAGGGTACGGGGATACGCAGTATTTT. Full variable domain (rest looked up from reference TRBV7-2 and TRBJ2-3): GAGVSQSPSNKVTEKGKDVELRCDPISGHTALYWYRQSLGQGLEFLIYFQGNSAPDKSGLPSDRFSAERTGGSVSTLTIQRTQQEDSAVYLCASSLGGYGDTQYFGPGTRLTVL.